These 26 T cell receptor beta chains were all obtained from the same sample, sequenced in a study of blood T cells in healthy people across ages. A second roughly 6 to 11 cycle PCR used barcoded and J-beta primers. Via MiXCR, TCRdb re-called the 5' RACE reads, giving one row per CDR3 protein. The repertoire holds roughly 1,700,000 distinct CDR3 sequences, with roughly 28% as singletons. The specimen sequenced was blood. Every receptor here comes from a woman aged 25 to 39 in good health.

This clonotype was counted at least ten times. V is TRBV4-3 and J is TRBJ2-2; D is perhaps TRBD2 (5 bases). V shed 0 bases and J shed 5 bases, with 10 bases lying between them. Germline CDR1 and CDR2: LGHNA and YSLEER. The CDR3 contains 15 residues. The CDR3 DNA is TGCGCCAGCAGCCAAGATTCGGGATCGACCGGGGAGCTGTTTTTT. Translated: CASSQDSGSTGELFF.

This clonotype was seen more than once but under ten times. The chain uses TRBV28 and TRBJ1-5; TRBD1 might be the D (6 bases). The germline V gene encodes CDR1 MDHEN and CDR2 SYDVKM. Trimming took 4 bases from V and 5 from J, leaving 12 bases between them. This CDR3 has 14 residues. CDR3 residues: CASSYRDGHQPQHF. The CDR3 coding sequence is TGTGCCAGCAGTTACAGGGACGGTCATCAGCCCCAGCATTTT.

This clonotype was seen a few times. CDR3 sequence: CASSLGQGRREKLFF. The CDR3 DNA reads TGTGCCAGCAGCTTGGGACAGGGAAGGAGGGAAAAACTGTTTTTT. This rearrangement joins TRBV7-2 to TRBJ1-4; TRBD1 matches 9 bases. The V gene end was trimmed by 3 bases and the J gene end by 8 bases; junction bases not matched to a gene: 7. The CDR3 covers 15 residues. Germline V lookup: CDR1 SGHTA, CDR2 FQGNSA.

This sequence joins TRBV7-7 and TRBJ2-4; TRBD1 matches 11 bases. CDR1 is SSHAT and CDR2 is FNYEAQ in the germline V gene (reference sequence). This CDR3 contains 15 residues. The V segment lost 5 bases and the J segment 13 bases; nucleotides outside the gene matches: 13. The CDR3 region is CASSPRDRGDNEQYF. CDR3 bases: TGTGCCAGCAGCCCTCGGGACAGGGGGGACAATGAGCAGTACTTC.

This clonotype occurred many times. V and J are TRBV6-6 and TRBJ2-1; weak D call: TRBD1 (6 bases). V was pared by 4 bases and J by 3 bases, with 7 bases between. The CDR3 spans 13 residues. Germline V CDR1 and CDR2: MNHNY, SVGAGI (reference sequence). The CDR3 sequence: CASSSGHYNEQFF. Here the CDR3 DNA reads TGTGCCAGCAGTTCGGGACACTACAATGAGCAGTTCTTC.

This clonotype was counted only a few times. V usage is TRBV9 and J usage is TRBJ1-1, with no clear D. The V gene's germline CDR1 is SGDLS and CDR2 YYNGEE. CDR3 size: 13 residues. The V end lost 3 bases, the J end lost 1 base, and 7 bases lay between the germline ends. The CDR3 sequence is CASSARTNTEAFF. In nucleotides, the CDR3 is TGTGCCAGCAGCGCCCGGACGAACACTGAAGCTTTCTTT. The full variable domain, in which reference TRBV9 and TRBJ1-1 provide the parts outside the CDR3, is DSGVTQTPKHLITATGQRVTLRCSPRSGDLSVYWYQQSLDQGLQFLIQYYNGEERAKGNILERFSAQQFPDLHSELNLSSLELGDSALYFCASSARTNTEAFFGQGTRLTVV.

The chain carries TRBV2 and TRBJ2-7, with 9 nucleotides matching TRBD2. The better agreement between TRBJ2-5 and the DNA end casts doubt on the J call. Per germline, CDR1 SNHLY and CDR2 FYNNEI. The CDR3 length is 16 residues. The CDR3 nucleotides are TGTGCCAGCACCCTGCGACTAGCGGCACCGGCGGTGACCCAGTACTTC. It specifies CASTLRLAAPAVTQYF.

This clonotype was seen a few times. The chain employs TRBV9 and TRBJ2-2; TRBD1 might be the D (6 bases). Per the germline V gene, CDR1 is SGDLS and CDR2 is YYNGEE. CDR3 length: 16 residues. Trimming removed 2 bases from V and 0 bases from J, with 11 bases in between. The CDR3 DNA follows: TGTGCCAGCAGCGTTAGGACAGAGCCGAACACCGGGGAGCTGTTTTTT. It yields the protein CASSVRTEPNTGELFF.

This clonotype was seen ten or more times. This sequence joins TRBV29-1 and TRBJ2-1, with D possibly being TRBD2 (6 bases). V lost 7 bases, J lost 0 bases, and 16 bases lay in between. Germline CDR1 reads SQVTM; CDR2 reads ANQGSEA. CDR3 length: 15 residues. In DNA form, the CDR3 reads TGCAGCGATGGCGGGACGGGCAGCTCCTACAATGAGCAGTTCTTC. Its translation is CSDGGTGSSYNEQFF.

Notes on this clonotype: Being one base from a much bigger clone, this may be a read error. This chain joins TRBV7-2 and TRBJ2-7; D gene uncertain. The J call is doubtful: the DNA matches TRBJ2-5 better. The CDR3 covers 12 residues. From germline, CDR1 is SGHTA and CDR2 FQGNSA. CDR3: CVSSFDFETQYF. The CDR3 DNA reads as TGTGTCAGCAGCTTCGATTTTGAGACCCAGTACTTC.

The CDR3 sequence is CASSPPGRLETQYF. DNA for the CDR3: TGTGCCAGCAGCCCACCGGGGCGGCTGGAGACCCAGTACTTC. The chain couples TRBV7-2 to TRBJ2-7; D may match TRBD1 or TRBD2 (5 bases each). The J call may not be correct, given that the DNA end is closer to TRBJ2-5. The CDR3 runs 14 residues. The V gene's germline CDR1 is SGHTA and CDR2 FQGNSA.

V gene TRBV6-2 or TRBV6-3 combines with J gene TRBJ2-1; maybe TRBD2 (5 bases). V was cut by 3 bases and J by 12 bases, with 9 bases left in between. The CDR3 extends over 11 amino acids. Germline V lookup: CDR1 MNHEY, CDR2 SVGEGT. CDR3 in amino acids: CASSYTSMQFF. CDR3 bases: TGTGCCAGCAGTTATACTAGTATGCAGTTCTTC.

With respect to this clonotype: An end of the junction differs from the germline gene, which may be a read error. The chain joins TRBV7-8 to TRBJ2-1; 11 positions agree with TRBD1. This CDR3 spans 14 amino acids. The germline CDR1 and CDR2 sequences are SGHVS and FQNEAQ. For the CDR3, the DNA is TGCGCCAGCAGGGGGGGACAGGGGGTTGAGACCCAGTTCTTC. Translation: CASRGGQGVETQFF.

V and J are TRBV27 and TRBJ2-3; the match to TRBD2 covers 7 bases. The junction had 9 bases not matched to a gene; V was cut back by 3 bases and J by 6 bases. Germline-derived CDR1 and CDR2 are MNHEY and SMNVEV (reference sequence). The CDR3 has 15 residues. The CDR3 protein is CASSLGLPTRDTQYF. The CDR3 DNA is TGTGCCAGCAGTTTGGGACTACCGACGCGGGATACGCAGTATTTT.

The CDR3 region has the DNA TGCGCCAGCAGCCAGGAAAGCGGGACAGGTCCTTACAATGAGCAGTTCTTC. Protein sequence: CASSQESGTGPYNEQFF. The chain uses TRBV4-1 and TRBJ2-1; TRBD1 might be the D (8 bases). Per germline, CDR1 MGHRA and CDR2 YSYEKL. The CDR3 has 17 residues. V lost 3 bases and J lost 4, with 19 bases in between.

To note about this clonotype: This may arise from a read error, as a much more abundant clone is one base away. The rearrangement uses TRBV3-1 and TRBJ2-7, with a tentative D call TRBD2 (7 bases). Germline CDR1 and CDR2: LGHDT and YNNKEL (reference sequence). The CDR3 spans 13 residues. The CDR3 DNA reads TGTGCCAGCGGCCAAGGGGGGGGCAACGAGCAGTACTTC. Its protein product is CASGQGGGNEQYF.

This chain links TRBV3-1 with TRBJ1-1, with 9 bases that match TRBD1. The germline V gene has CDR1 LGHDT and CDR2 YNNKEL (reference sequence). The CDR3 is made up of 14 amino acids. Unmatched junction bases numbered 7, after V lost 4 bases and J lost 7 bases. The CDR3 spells CASSLGQGIGEAFF. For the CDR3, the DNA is TGTGCCAGCAGCCTTGGACAGGGGATTGGTGAAGCTTTCTTT.

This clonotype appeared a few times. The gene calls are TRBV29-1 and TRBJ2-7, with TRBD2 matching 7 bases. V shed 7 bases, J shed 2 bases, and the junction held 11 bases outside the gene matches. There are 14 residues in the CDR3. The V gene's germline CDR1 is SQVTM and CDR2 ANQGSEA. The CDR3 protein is CSGGRGVNTYEQYF. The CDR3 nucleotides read TGCAGCGGTGGACGGGGGGTGAACACCTACGAGCAGTACTTC.

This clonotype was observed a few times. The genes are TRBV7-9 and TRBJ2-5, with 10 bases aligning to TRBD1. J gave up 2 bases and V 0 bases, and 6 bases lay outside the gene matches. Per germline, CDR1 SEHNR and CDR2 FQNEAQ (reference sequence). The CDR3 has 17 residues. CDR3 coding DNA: TGTGCCAGCAGCTTAGCGGCCAGGGACAGGGGACAAGAGACCCAGTACTTC. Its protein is CASSLAARDRGQETQYF.

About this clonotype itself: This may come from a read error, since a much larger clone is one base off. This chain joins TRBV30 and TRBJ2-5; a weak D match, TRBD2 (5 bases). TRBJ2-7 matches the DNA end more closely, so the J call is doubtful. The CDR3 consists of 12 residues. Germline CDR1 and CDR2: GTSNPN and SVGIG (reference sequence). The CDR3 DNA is TGTGTCTGGAGTGCCGGGGACTACGAGCAGTACTTC. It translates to CVWSAGDYEQYF.

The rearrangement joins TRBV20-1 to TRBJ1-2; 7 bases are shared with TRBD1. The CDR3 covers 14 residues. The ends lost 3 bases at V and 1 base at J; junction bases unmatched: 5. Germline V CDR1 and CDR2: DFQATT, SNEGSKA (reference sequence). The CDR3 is CSASWDSNNYGYTF. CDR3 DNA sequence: TGCAGTGCTAGTTGGGACAGTAATAACTATGGCTACACCTTC.

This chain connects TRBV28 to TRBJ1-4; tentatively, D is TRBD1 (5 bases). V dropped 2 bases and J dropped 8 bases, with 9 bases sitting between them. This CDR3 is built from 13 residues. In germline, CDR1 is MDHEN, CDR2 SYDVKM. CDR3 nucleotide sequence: TGTGCCAGCAGTTTAACGGGGCGCGAAAAACTGTTTTTT. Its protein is CASSLTGREKLFF.

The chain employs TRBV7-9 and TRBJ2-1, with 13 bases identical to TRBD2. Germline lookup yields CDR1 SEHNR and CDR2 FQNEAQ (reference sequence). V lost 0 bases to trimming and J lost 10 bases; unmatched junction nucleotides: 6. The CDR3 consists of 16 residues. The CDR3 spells CASSLAGLAGVGEQFF. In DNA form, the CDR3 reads TGTGCCAGCAGCTTAGCCGGACTAGCGGGAGTAGGGGAGCAGTTCTTC.

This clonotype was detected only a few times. The CDR3 bases are TGTGCCAGCAGCTTGGGGCGCTTGCGTGAAAAACTGTTTTTT. Residues: CASSLGRLREKLFF. This sequence joins TRBV7-2 and TRBJ1-4; a possible D gene is TRBD1 (5 bases). The CDR3 is 14 amino acids. Trimming left V 3 bases short and J 7 bases short, with 12 bases between. Germline assignment: CDR1 SGHTA and CDR2 FQGNSA. The full variable domain, with the rest looked up from reference TRBV7-2 and TRBJ1-4, is GAGVSQSPSNKVTEKGKDVELRCDPISGHTALYWYRQSLGQGLEFLIYFQGNSAPDKSGLPSDRFSAERTGGSVSTLTIQRTQQEDSAVYLCASSLGRLREKLFFGSGTQLSVL.

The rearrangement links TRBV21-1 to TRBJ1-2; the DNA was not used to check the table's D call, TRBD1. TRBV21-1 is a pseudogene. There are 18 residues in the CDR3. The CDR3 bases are TGTGCCAGCAGCAAAAGGGGAGCAACCGGGACAGCAAACTATGGCTACACCTTC. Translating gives CASSKRGATGTANYGYTF.

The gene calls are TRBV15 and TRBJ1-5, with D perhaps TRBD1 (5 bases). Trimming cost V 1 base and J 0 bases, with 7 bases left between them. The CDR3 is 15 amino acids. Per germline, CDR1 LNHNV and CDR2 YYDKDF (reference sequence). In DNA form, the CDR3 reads TGTGCCACCAGCAGAGCAAGGGGTAGCAATCAGCCCCAGCATTTT. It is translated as CATSRARGSNQPQHF.